Shown below are 32 T cell receptor beta chains from a single sample sequenced in a study of T cell repertoires in cytomegalovirus infection. In TCRdb, the reads were re-called with MiXCR into one record per CDR3 protein. Here the sample spans fewer than 250,000 distinct CDR3 sequences, 10% to 15% being singletons. The sample was PBMCs. The receptors stem from a human donor in good health (CMV status not recorded). Some clones in this sample may be carry-over from other donors' samples.

This clonotype was detected a few times. The chain couples TRBV5-4 to TRBJ2-3; D is unclear. Germline CDR1 reads SGHNT; CDR2 reads YYREEE (reference sequence). V lost 4 bases, J lost 1 base, and 13 bases lay in between. The CDR3 length is 15 residues. In DNA, the CDR3 is TGTGCCAGCAGCGTGAGAGGACGGGGCACAGATACGCAGTATTTT. Translating it yields CASSVRGRGTDTQYF.

This clonotype occurred many times. The chain recombines TRBV7-2 with TRBJ2-5, with D perhaps matching TRBD1 (6 bases). The CDR3 runs to 15 residues. The germline gives CDR1 SGHTA, CDR2 FQGNSA. V shed 1 base and J shed 2 bases, with 11 bases lying between them. Here the CDR3 reads CASSLGDTEQETQYF. CDR3 bases: TGTGCCAGCAGCTTAGGGGACACAGAACAAGAGACCCAGTACTTC.

A word on this clonotype: A much larger clone is a single base away; this may be a read error. The conserved final phenylalanine or tryptophan is absent from the CDR3, which likely points to a read error. It is unclear where the CDR3 begins or ends on the DNA, so no DNA is shown, and the CDR3 is as TCRdb lists it. The chain joins TRBV6-5 to TRBJ2-3; the table's D call, TRBD2, was not checked against the DNA. The CDR3 extends over 11 residues, inclusive of both ends. Germline CDR1 is MNHEY and CDR2 is SVGAGI. The CDR3 spells CASRTSGREYL.

This clonotype showed up many times. The rearrangement links TRBV14 to TRBJ1-3; TRBD1 agrees at 7 bases. The CDR3 runs to 15 residues. J lost 4 bases, V lost 3 bases, and 6 bases had no gene match. CDR1 and CDR2 (germline): SGHDN, FVKESK. CDR3 sequence reads: CASSHQTGVGNTIYF. The DNA for the CDR3 is TGTGCCAGCAGCCACCAAACAGGGGTGGGAAACACCATATATTTT.

This clonotype was picked up many times. The chain combines TRBV28 with TRBJ2-2; D unresolved. This CDR3 is built from 14 residues. The germline V gene has CDR1 MDHEN and CDR2 SYDVKM. Trimming took 2 bases from V and 3 from J, leaving 7 bases between them. CDR3 bases: TGTGCCAGCAGTTTAAGTGGATACACCGGGGAGCTGTTTTTT. It specifies CASSLSGYTGELFF.

In this sample, this clonotype turned up many times. V is TRBV6-5 and J is TRBJ1-2; perhaps TRBD1 as D (5 bases). Germline assignment: CDR1 MNHEY and CDR2 SVGAGI. V shed 0 bases and J shed 4 bases, with 18 bases lying between them. CDR3 length equals 17 residues. The CDR3 protein is CASSYSETALRGYGYTF. The CDR3 DNA reads as TGTGCCAGCAGTTACTCGGAGACAGCGCTGAGGGGCTATGGCTACACCTTC.

This clonotype was observed at least ten times. The chain couples TRBV7-2 to TRBJ2-5, with D tentatively TRBD2 (5 bases). Germline loops: CDR1 SGHTA, CDR2 FQGNSA. The CDR3 consists of 14 residues. The V gene lost 5 bases and the J gene lost 0 bases, with 10 bases spanning the gap. The CDR3 region has the DNA TGTGCCAGCAGCGTCACTAGAAACCAAGAGACCCAGTACTTC. This encodes CASSVTRNQETQYF.

A few counts support this clonotype. The chain has TRBV12-3 or TRBV12-4 and TRBJ2-1; TRBD1 or TRBD2 may be the D gene (5 bases each). Trimming shortened V by 6 bases and J by 4 bases, and 25 bases separated the two germline ends. The CDR3 totals 18 residues. CDR3 protein: CASSSRDSRDDKYNEQFF. The CDR3 DNA reads TGTGCCAGCAGCTCACGCGACAGCCGGGATGACAAATACAATGAGCAGTTCTTC.

This clonotype was detected only a few times. The chain couples TRBV5-1 to TRBJ1-2; 10 bases are a match to TRBD1. CDR3 length: 12 amino acids. V gave up 3 bases and J gave up 7 bases; unmatched junction bases: 0. Germline V gene lookup returns CDR1 SGHRS and CDR2 YFSETQ. CDR3 DNA sequence: TGCGCCAGCAGCTGGGACAGGGGTGGCTACACCTTC. Its translation is CASSWDRGGYTF.

This clonotype was counted ten times or more. The chain couples TRBV6-2 or TRBV6-3 to TRBJ2-3; TRBD1 might be the D (7 bases). V was clipped by 7 bases and J by 3 bases, with 14 bases between them. The CDR3 covers 14 residues. In germline, CDR1 is MNHEY, CDR2 SVGEGT. The CDR3 nucleotides read TGTGCCAGCAACGGAGGGGACAGTACAGATACGCAGTATTTT. Translated: CASNGGDSTDTQYF.

The sample holds many counts of this clonotype. CDR3 bases: TGTGCCAGCAGCCCACGATCTACAGGGGCGTCCTACAATGAGCAGTTCTTC. This gives the protein CASSPRSTGASYNEQFF. V usage is TRBV7-6 and J usage is TRBJ2-1, with 7 bases matching TRBD1. Trimming at V came to 5 bases and at J to 1 base, leaving 11 bases not matched to a gene. The CDR3 has 17 amino acids. Per germline, CDR1 SGHVS and CDR2 FNYEAQ.

This clonotype was found a few times. The gene calls are TRBV19 and TRBJ2-2; TRBD2 aligns across 11 bases. The V gene end was trimmed by 5 bases and the J gene end by 5 bases; junction bases not matched to a gene: 7. There are 16 residues in the CDR3. CDR1 LNHDA and CDR2 SQIVND come from the germline V gene (reference sequence). In nucleotides, the CDR3 is TGTGCCAGTAGTTTCCAACTAGCGGGAGCAACCGGGGAGCTGTTTTTT. It encodes CASSFQLAGATGELFF.

In its sample, this clonotype was seen many times. This sequence joins TRBV28 and TRBJ2-5, with 10 bases matching TRBD2. The CDR3 length is 15 residues. Germline V lookup: CDR1 MDHEN, CDR2 SYDVKM. With V trimmed by 5 bases and J by 5 bases, 8 bases remained unmatched. The CDR3: CASSGLAGGEETQYF. As DNA, the CDR3 is TGTGCCAGCAGTGGATTAGCGGGAGGTGAGGAGACCCAGTACTTC.

This clonotype was picked up a small number of times. This sequence joins TRBV20-1 and TRBJ1-4; 8 nucleotides match TRBD1. CDR1 is DFQATT and CDR2 is SNEGSKA in the germline V gene (reference sequence). There are 14 residues in the CDR3. V lost 2 bases, J lost 6 bases, and 5 bases stayed unmatched. CDR3 amino acids: CSARLPGQDEKLFF. CDR3 bases: TGCAGTGCTAGACTACCGGGACAGGATGAAAAACTGTTTTTT.

This clonotype was seen more than once but under ten times. The rearrangement joins TRBV6-2 or TRBV6-3 to TRBJ2-5, with a weak D call TRBD2 (5 bases). Trimming took off 1 base at V and 4 bases at J, with 13 bases between the two ends. The CDR3 contains 15 residues. Per germline, CDR1 MNHEY and CDR2 SVGEGT. The CDR3 bases are TGTGCCAGCAGTTACTACGGGATCCCCGCAGAGACCCAGTACTTC. Amino acid sequence: CASSYYGIPAETQYF.

The rearrangement uses TRBV29-1 and TRBJ2-5; tentative D call: TRBD1 (6 bases). The CDR3 covers 12 residues. Germline-derived CDR1 and CDR2 are SQVTM and ANQGSEA. The V end lost 4 bases, the J end lost 2 bases, and 8 bases lay between the germline ends. CDR3 nucleotide sequence: TGCAGCGTTGTGGGGGCTCAAGAGACCCAGTACTTC. It yields the protein CSVVGAQETQYF.

The chain uses TRBV20-1 and TRBJ2-5, with D perhaps TRBD1 (6 bases). Trimming cost V 1 base and J 0 bases, with 6 bases left between them. CDR1 DFQATT and CDR2 SNEGSKA come from the germline V gene (reference sequence). The CDR3 has 13 amino acids. The CDR3 protein is CSARGDNQETQYF. In nucleotides, the CDR3 is TGCAGTGCTAGAGGGGACAACCAAGAGACCCAGTACTTC.

The chain carries TRBV7-9 and TRBJ1-2, with D unclear. The CDR3 sequence is 12 residues long. Trimming pared 3 bases from V and 2 bases from J, leaving 4 bases between. Germline V gene data show CDR1 as SEHNR and CDR2 as FQNEAQ (reference sequence). CDR3 residues: CASSFPNYGYTF. The CDR3 DNA reads TGTGCCAGCAGCTTCCCAAACTATGGCTACACCTTC.

This clonotype was recorded at least ten times. V and J are TRBV7-9 and TRBJ1-3; D is perhaps TRBD1 (6 bases). CDR3 length: 15 residues. The ends were cut back, 2 bases at V and 2 bases at J, with 10 bases in the middle. Per germline, CDR1 SEHNR and CDR2 FQNEAQ (reference sequence). The CDR3 protein is CASSLNGTTGNTIYF. The CDR3 region has the DNA TGTGCCAGCAGCTTAAACGGGACAACTGGAAACACCATATATTTT.

This clonotype was seen many times. The chain employs TRBV5-4 and TRBJ2-1; D not resolved. V was clipped by 3 bases and J by 2 bases, with 6 bases between them. Germline-derived CDR1 and CDR2 are SGHNT and YYREEE (reference sequence). There are 13 residues in the CDR3. The CDR3 spells CASSSGPYNEQFF. The CDR3 DNA follows: TGTGCCAGCAGCTCGGGCCCCTACAATGAGCAGTTCTTC.

In its sample, this clonotype was seen many times. The chain is built from TRBV7-2 and TRBJ2-7, with 13 positions matching TRBD2. CDR1 and CDR2 from the germline V gene are SGHTA and FQGNSA. The length of the CDR3 is 15 residues. Germline trimming cut 3 bases from V and 2 bases from J; bases unmatched to any gene: 1. CDR3 coding DNA: TGTGCCAGCAGCTTGACTAGCGGGAGGACCTACGAGCAGTACTTC. Protein: CASSLTSGRTYEQYF.

The sample holds many counts of this clonotype. The rearrangement joins TRBV7-9 to TRBJ1-1, with D tentatively TRBD1 (6 bases). The length of the CDR3 is 15 residues. Germline V gives CDR1 SEHNR, CDR2 FQNEAQ (reference sequence). The V end was cut by 2 bases, the J end by 3 bases, with 13 bases between. In DNA form, the CDR3 reads TGTGCCAGCAGCTTATTAACAGGGTCGCACACTGAAGCTTTCTTT. It specifies CASSLLTGSHTEAFF.

This clonotype was recorded many times. V and J are TRBV10-3 and TRBJ1-5; 9 bases fit TRBD1. The CDR3 sequence is 14 residues long. Germline V gene sequence: CDR1 ENHRY, CDR2 SYGVKD. Trimming cost V 6 bases and J 5 bases; bases outside gene matches: 5. In nucleotides, the CDR3 is TGTGCCATCAGCTTGGGACAGGGAGATCAGCCCCAGCATTTT. This translates into CAISLGQGDQPQHF.

This chain connects TRBV6-2 or TRBV6-3 to TRBJ1-5; 7 bases fit TRBD1. The trim removed 4 bases at V and 1 base at J, leaving 10 bases unmatched. The CDR3 covers 17 residues. Germline assignment: CDR1 MNHEY and CDR2 SVGEGT. CDR3 region: CASSWRQGSLSNQPQHF. In nucleotides, the CDR3 is TGTGCCAGCAGTTGGAGACAGGGCTCTTTAAGCAATCAGCCCCAGCATTTT.

The chain is built from TRBV12-3 or TRBV12-4 and TRBJ2-2; D gene ambiguous. The V end lost 2 bases, the J end lost 2 bases, and 9 bases lay between the germline ends. The CDR3 totals 15 residues. The CDR3 region is CASSLRNSNTGELFF. In DNA, the CDR3 is TGTGCCAGCAGTTTAAGGAACAGCAACACCGGGGAGCTGTTTTTT.

This clonotype was recorded many times. The V gene is TRBV19, the J gene TRBJ2-5; 9 nucleotides align to TRBD2. CDR1 is LNHDA, CDR2 SQIVND, per germline (reference sequence). The CDR3 covers 15 residues. V lost 5 bases and J lost 5; bases outside the gene matches: 9. The CDR3 region is CASSGGLAVRETQYF. CDR3 bases: TGTGCCAGTAGTGGGGGACTAGCAGTAAGGGAGACCCAGTACTTC.

V is TRBV20-1 and J is TRBJ1-1; TRBD1 is a possible D gene (5 bases). Germline values: CDR1 DFQATT, CDR2 SNEGSKA (reference sequence). The CDR3 loop spans 15 amino acids. V was shortened by 0 bases and J by 2 bases, with 13 bases between the two germline ends. The chain's CDR3 is CSARDPSGDNTEAFF. The CDR3 DNA reads TGCAGTGCTAGAGATCCCTCCGGGGACAACACTGAAGCTTTCTTT.

This clonotype has more than one count but fewer than ten. The CDR3 DNA follows: TGCAGTGCTCGACAGGGTCGAGGGGCGAACACTGAAGCTTTCTTT. Its translation: CSARQGRGANTEAFF. The chain combines TRBV20-1 with TRBJ1-1; TRBD1 matches 7 bases. This CDR3 is built from 15 residues. Germline V gene lookup returns CDR1 DFQATT and CDR2 SNEGSKA (reference sequence). Trimming took 5 bases from V and 1 from J; bases not matched to a gene: 10.

This chain connects TRBV2 to TRBJ2-3; no firm D call. The CDR3 length is 13 residues. V lost 7 bases, J lost 0 bases, and 8 bases lay in between. CDR1 SNHLY and CDR2 FYNNEI come from the germline V gene. The CDR3 loop reads CASNRESTDTQYF. Written as DNA, the CDR3 is TGTGCCAGCAATAGAGAAAGCACAGATACGCAGTATTTT.

This clonotype was seen repeatedly, ten times or more. The gene calls are TRBV7-2 and TRBJ1-1; TRBD1 aligns across 10 bases. The CDR3 has 15 amino acids. The J segment lost 5 bases and the V segment lost 6 bases, leaving 9 bases of the junction unmatched. Germline lookup yields CDR1 SGHTA and CDR2 FQGNSA. CDR3 loop: CASSWGTGENTEAFF. In nucleotides, the CDR3 is TGTGCCAGCAGTTGGGGGACAGGGGAGAATACTGAAGCTTTCTTT.

The V and J genes are TRBV12-3 or TRBV12-4 and TRBJ2-3; 8 nucleotides agree with TRBD2. The CDR3 is 14 amino acids. J lost 5 bases, V lost 6 bases, and 7 bases had no gene match. The CDR3 sequence: CASSPGLGVDTQYF. The CDR3 DNA follows: TGTGCCAGCAGCCCGGGACTAGGGGTAGATACGCAGTATTTT.

This clonotype showed up many times. V gene TRBV7-2 combines with J gene TRBJ2-7; TRBD1 agrees at 7 bases. Losses at the gene ends were 1 base for V and 7 bases for J; bases not matched to a gene: 10. Germline CDR1 and CDR2: SGHTA and FQGNSA. The CDR3 loop spans 15 amino acids. The CDR3 here is CASSLGQGSVMEQYF. CDR3 DNA: TGTGCCAGCAGCTTAGGACAGGGATCGGTAATGGAGCAGTACTTC.